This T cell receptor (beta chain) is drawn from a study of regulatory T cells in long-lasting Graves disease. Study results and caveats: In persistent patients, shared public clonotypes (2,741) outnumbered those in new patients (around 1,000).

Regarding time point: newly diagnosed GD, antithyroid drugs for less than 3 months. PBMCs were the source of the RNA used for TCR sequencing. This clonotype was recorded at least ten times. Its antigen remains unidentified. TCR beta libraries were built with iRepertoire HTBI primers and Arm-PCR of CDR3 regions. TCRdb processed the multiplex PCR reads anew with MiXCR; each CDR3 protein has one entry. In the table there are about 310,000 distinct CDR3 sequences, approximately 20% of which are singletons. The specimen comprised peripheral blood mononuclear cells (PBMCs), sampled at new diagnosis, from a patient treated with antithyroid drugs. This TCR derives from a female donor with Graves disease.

In nucleotides, the CDR3 is TGCAGTGCGAGACAGGGACTAGCGGAACCGCCTACCTCAGATACGCAGTATTTT. Its translation: CSARQGLAEPPTSDTQYF. V and J are TRBV20-1 and TRBJ2-3, with 11 bases identical to TRBD2. Unmatched junction bases numbered 18, after V lost 6 bases and J lost 4 bases. CDR3 length equals 18 residues. Germline CDR1 DFQATT, CDR2 SNEGSKA (reference sequence).